One and the same sample provided the 9 T cell receptor beta chains below, sequenced in a study of brain T cells in children with intractable seizures. The method was immunoSEQ multiplex PCR; TCRdb's version includes in-frame clones alone and lacks a portion of them. The sample holds 100,000 to 120,000 clones, 90% to 95% seen once. The sample consisted of peripheral blood, taken at surgery. These receptors all come from a boy in the first two years of life with hemimegalencephaly and intractable seizures.

V usage is TRBV4-3 and J usage is TRBJ2-3; 11 bases map to TRBD1. Germline V gene data show CDR1 as LGHNA and CDR2 as YSLEER. V shed 5 bases, J shed 5 bases, and the junction held 6 bases outside the gene matches. This CDR3 is built from 15 residues. DNA for the CDR3: TGCGCCAGCAGCAAGGACAGGGGGCCGGGAGATACGCAGTATTTT. It translates to CASSKDRGPGDTQYF.

The table lists this clone with a count of one. This chain uses TRBV2 with TRBJ2-7, with 8 bases lining up with TRBD2. Unmatched junction bases numbered 18, after V lost 4 bases and J lost 7 bases. CDR1 is SNHLY and CDR2 is FYNNEI in the germline V gene. This CDR3 spans 17 amino acids. The DNA of the CDR3 is TGTGCCAGCAGTGCTCCCATCTACCAGCGGGAGACTTGGGAGCAGTACTTC. It is translated as CASSAPIYQRETWEQYF.

The rearrangement uses TRBV10-3 and TRBJ1-4, with D unresolved. The CDR3 covers 15 residues. Trimming removed 0 bases at V and 0 bases at J, with 5 bases between. Germline V CDR1 and CDR2: ENHRY, SYGVKD. CDR3 coding DNA: TGTGCCATCAGTGAGTCAGCAGCAACTAATGAAAAACTGTTTTTT. Translating it yields CAISESAATNEKLFF.

The chain links TRBV25-1 to TRBJ1-6; no firm D call. Germline assignment: CDR1 MGHDK and CDR2 SYGVNS. Trimming shortened V by 1 base and J by 10 bases, and 11 bases separated the two germline ends. The length of the CDR3 is 14 residues. CDR3 in amino acids: CASSESGIKSPLHF. The CDR3 DNA follows: TGTGCCAGCAGTGAATCCGGAATCAAATCACCCCTCCACTTT.

The chain joins TRBV19 to TRBJ1-1, with D uncertain. The CDR3 covers 13 residues. Germline CDR1 reads LNHDA; CDR2 reads SQIVND (reference sequence). Trimming stripped 0 bases from V and 10 bases from J, with 12 bases between. The CDR3 loop is CASSIDVPVPAFF. For the CDR3, the DNA is TGTGCCAGTAGTATAGATGTCCCAGTCCCAGCTTTCTTT.

The V and J genes are TRBV16 and TRBJ2-1; D is undetermined. CDR1 is KGHSY and CDR2 is FQNENV in the germline V gene. The V end was cut by 0 bases, the J end by 3 bases, with 3 bases between. The CDR3 totals 13 residues. This CDR3 is CASSQSSYNEQFF. The CDR3 DNA sequence: TGTGCCAGCAGCCAATCGAGCTACAATGAGCAGTTCTTC.

The chain joins TRBV5-4 to TRBJ2-7, with TRBD2 identical over 12 bases. Germline assignment: CDR1 SGHNT and CDR2 YYREEE (reference sequence). This CDR3 contains 15 residues. J gave up 6 bases and V 4 bases, and 8 bases lay outside the gene matches. The CDR3 coding sequence is TGTGCCAGCAGCCCACGGACTAGCGGGAATCGCGAGCAGTACTTC. It yields the protein CASSPRTSGNREQYF.

The chain has TRBV6-6 and TRBJ1-6; D remains unclear. This CDR3 contains 18 residues. Germline V gives CDR1 MNHNY, CDR2 SVGAGI (reference sequence). V gave up 5 bases and J gave up 0 bases, with 17 bases separating them. CDR3 loop: CASSRGPFRSSYNSPLHF. The CDR3 region has the DNA TGTGCCAGCAGTCGCGGACCTTTCAGGAGCTCCTATAATTCACCCCTCCACTTT.

The chain carries TRBV11-3 and TRBJ2-7; possibly TRBD1 for D (6 bases). This CDR3 is 14 amino acids long. Germline loops: CDR1 SGHNT, CDR2 YENEEA. The V end was cut by 2 bases, the J end by 3 bases, with 11 bases between. CDR3 DNA: TGTGCCAGCAGCTTAACAGGGCAGGTCTACGAGCAGTACTTC. Its translation: CASSLTGQVYEQYF.